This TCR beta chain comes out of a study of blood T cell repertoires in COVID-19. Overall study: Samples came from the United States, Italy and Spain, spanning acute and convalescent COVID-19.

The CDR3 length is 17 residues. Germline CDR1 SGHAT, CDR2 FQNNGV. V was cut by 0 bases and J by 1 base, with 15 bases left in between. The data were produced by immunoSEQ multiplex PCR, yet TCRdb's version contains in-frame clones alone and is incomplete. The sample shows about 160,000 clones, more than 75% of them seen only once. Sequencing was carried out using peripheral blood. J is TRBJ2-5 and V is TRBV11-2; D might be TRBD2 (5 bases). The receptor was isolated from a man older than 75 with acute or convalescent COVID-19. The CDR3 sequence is CASSLDAGYPRQETQYF. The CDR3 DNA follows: TGTGCCAGCAGCTTAGATGCGGGCTACCCGCGCCAAGAGACCCAGTACTTC.